This is a list of T cell receptor beta chains from one sample in a study of cytomegalovirus exposure and HLA in healthy donors. Produced via immunoSEQ multiplex PCR; TCRdb's table is partial and in-frame only. The sample contains 250,000 to 350,000 clones, 80% of which appear only once. The sequencing input was PBMCs. The receptors were sampled from a girl aged 2-10 years in good health and CMV-seronegative. CDR3s leave out the opening cysteine and the closing phenylalanine or tryptophan. D genes are given only for firm matches.

J gene | D gene | V gene | CDR3 protein
TRBJ1-4 | NA | TRBV19 | ASSIPNRGEKLF
TRBJ2-7 | NA | TRBV28 | ASSFRGEQY
TRBJ2-6 | NA | TRBV7-3 | ASSLGPAGGANVLT
TRBJ2-7 | TRBD1 | TRBV5-1 | ASSQGDGLRTEYYEQY
TRBJ2-5 | TRBD2 | TRBV27 | ASNRLSGGVQETQY
TRBJ1-5 | NA | TRBV2 | ASSESGYSNQPQH
TRBJ2-5 | TRBD2 | TRBV5-4 | ASSFEGLAGDQETQY
TRBJ2-1 | NA | TRBV27 | ASSQFNEQF
TRBJ1-1 | NA | TRBV14 | ASSQAHRSWANTEAF
TRBJ2-3 | TRBD2 | TRBV19 | ASRGGADTQY
TRBJ2-1 | TRBD1 | TRBV4-1 | ASSLWDSNNEQF
TRBJ1-5 | NA | TRBV6-5 | ASSSDTYSNQPQH
TRBJ2-5 | TRBD2 | TRBV5-4 | ASSFYKRGQETQY
TRBJ1-5 | NA | TRBV2 | ASRRESNQPQH
TRBJ2-7 | NA | TRBV5-1 | ASSLGQGGLEQY
TRBJ1-1 | NA | TRBV4-1 | ASSRRVFGTEAF
TRBJ1-1 | TRBD1 | TRBV19 | ASKRGGESAF
TRBJ1-1 | NA | TRBV28 | ASSFLRDTEAF
TRBJ2-2 | NA | TRBV28 | ASSFWNTGELF
TRBJ2-5 | TRBD1 | TRBV5-1 | ASSPRPRGRVETQY
TRBJ2-3 | TRBD1 | TRBV29-1 | SVEGQNTDTQY
TRBJ1-2 | NA | TRBV2 | ASSEAPLYGYT
TRBJ2-5 | NA | TRBV7-6 | ASSQQETQY
TRBJ2-7 | NA | TRBV28 | ASSLDTKREQY
TRBJ1-3 | NA | TRBV9 | ASSDEGRGASGNTIY
TRBJ2-5 | TRBD2 | TRBV11-1 | ASSRGAGGETQY
TRBJ2-5 | NA | TRBV9 | ASSVGPNRERETQY
TRBJ1-5 | TRBD1 | TRBV28 | ASSFGNRGHVQPQH
TRBJ2-7 | TRBD1 | TRBV11-2 | ASSLVIRQGSGNEQY
TRBJ2-1 | TRBD2 | TRBV19 | ASSTRGGYNEQF
TRBJ2-7 | NA | TRBV19 | ASSPGITNYEQY
TRBJ2-7 | TRBD1 | TRBV30 | AWGGQRSSYEQY
TRBJ2-1 | TRBD1 | TRBV18 | ASSPTTTGGNEQF
TRBJ2-2 | TRBD2 | TRBV4-1 | ASSQEPLRGGGVNTGELF
TRBJ2-7 | TRBD1 | TRBV9 | ASSVGGQFSEGYEQY
TRBJ1-5 | NA | TRBV4-1 | ASSQRHSGNQPQH
TRBJ1-2 | NA | TRBV28 | ASSRSRLAVEVYGYT